What follows are 20 T cell receptor beta chains derived from one specimen sequenced in a study of T cell responses to AZD1222 COVID-19 vaccine. Using immunoSEQ multiplex PCR, the repertoire was profiled, and TCRdb retains in-frame clones only, with some absent. The sample yields some 120,000 clones, 86% seen once. Here the sequenced sample was peripheral blood, taken on day 0 of AZD1222 vaccination. The receptors originated from an adult in good health.

This clone was observed once. The chain recombines TRBV5-1 with TRBJ2-1; TRBD2 aligns across 13 bases. CDR1 is SGHRS and CDR2 is YFSETQ in the germline V gene. The CDR3 length is 16 residues. Trimming took 1 base from V and 8 from J; bases not matched to a gene: 6. The CDR3 DNA reads as TGCGCCAGCAGCTTGTACGGACTAGCGGGAGAGTATGAGCAGTTCTTC. Translating gives CASSLYGLAGEYEQFF.

The chain joins TRBV5-1 to TRBJ2-6; D is undetermined. The germline V gene has CDR1 SGHRS and CDR2 YFSETQ. The CDR3 has 17 amino acids. With 1 base removed from V and 2 bases from J, the gap between germline ends came to 13 bases. CDR3 sequence reads: CASSLLQFIPGANVLTF. The CDR3 region has the DNA TGCGCCAGCAGCTTGCTTCAGTTCATACCTGGGGCCAACGTCCTGACTTTC.

The J gene is TRBJ2-5, the V gene TRBV6-2 or TRBV6-3; perhaps D is TRBD1 or TRBD2 (5 bases each). The CDR3 covers 16 residues. The V gene lost 5 bases and the J gene lost 0 bases, with 16 bases spanning the gap. Germline assignment: CDR1 MNHEY and CDR2 SVGEGT. The CDR3 here is CASSHIYGTDQETQYF. DNA of the CDR3: TGTGCCAGCAGTCACATATACGGGACGGACCAAGAGACCCAGTACTTC.

This clone showed up just once. The CDR3 is CASSSQGASGYTF. Here the CDR3 DNA reads TGTGCCAGCAGCTCCCAGGGGGCGAGTGGCTACACCTTC. This chain uses TRBV7-9 with TRBJ1-2; 8 bases map to TRBD1. This CDR3 comprises 13 residues. V was clipped by 4 bases and J by 7 bases; unmatched bases: 5. CDR1 SEHNR and CDR2 FQNEAQ come from the germline V gene (reference sequence).

This sequence joins TRBV19 and TRBJ1-4; D remains unclear. The CDR3 has 15 residues. Per the germline V gene, CDR1 is LNHDA and CDR2 is SQIVND (reference sequence). The V and J ends lost 7 bases and 3 bases respectively, with 15 bases between them. This CDR3 reads CASNEGRRANEKLFF. DNA for the CDR3: TGTGCCAGTAACGAAGGCCGGCGGGCTAATGAAAAACTGTTTTTT.

The rearrangement uses TRBV24-1 and TRBJ2-2, with D perhaps assigned TRBD1 or TRBD2 (5 bases each). V was cut by 12 bases and J by 2 bases, with 18 bases left in between. The CDR3 runs 15 residues. Germline CDR1 and CDR2: KGHDR and SFDVKD. CDR3 sequence: CAAGGTTPNTGELFF. For the CDR3, the DNA is TGTGCCGCCGGTGGGACCACGCCTAACACCGGGGAGCTGTTTTTT.

The chain uses TRBV7-9 and TRBJ1-2; D unclear. Germline values: CDR1 SEHNR, CDR2 FQNEAQ (reference sequence). The CDR3 spans 14 residues. The V and J ends lost 3 bases and 1 base respectively, with 9 bases between them. DNA for the CDR3: TGTGCCAGCAGCTTGGGAGGGCTTAACTATGGCTACACCTTC. It codes for CASSLGGLNYGYTF.

This clone showed up just a few times. Mismatch with germline at one junction end may stem from a read error. The chain links TRBV19 to TRBJ2-6; D uncertain. CDR3 length equals 18 residues. Germline assignment: CDR1 LNHDA and CDR2 SQIVND (reference sequence). The CDR3 region is CASRPRPTDSSGSNVLTF. CDR3 DNA: TGTGCCAGTAGACCCCGCCCGACGGATAGCTCTGGGTCCAACGTCCTGACTTTC.

This rearrangement joins TRBV9 to TRBJ1-2; D possibly corresponds to TRBD1 (6 bases). V was trimmed by 4 bases and J by 5 bases, leaving 9 bases between them. Per the germline V gene, CDR1 is SGDLS and CDR2 is YYNGEE. The CDR3 has 12 residues. The CDR3 DNA sequence: TGTGCCAGCAGCAACGACAGGTATGGCTACACCTTC. It yields the protein CASSNDRYGYTF.

The chain is built from TRBV6-5 and TRBJ1-4; D gene unclear. Germline lookup yields CDR1 MNHEY and CDR2 SVGAGI. The CDR3 length is 15 residues. V dropped 4 bases and J dropped 4 bases, with 13 bases sitting between them. CDR3 protein: CASSSTRGFNEKLFF. CDR3 DNA: TGTGCCAGCAGTTCCACCCGGGGTTTTAATGAAAAACTGTTTTTT.

V gene TRBV5-4 combines with J gene TRBJ2-7; D is ambiguous. V was trimmed by 8 bases and J by 5 bases, leaving 20 bases between them. Germline-derived CDR1 and CDR2 are SGHNT and YYREEE (reference sequence). This CDR3 comprises 14 residues. CDR3: CASSKDPRLDEQYF. In nucleotides, the CDR3 is TGTGCCAGTTCGAAGGACCCCCGGCTGGACGAGCAGTACTTC.

This rearrangement joins TRBV5-1 to TRBJ2-2; 9 bases map to TRBD1. J was trimmed by 4 bases and V by 6 bases; bases with no gene match: 4. Germline CDR1 is SGHRS and CDR2 is YFSETQ. The CDR3 totals 14 residues. For the CDR3, the DNA is TGCGCCAGCACCAAGGGACAGGGCACCGGGGAGCTGTTTTTT. This encodes CASTKGQGTGELFF.

J is TRBJ2-1 and V is TRBV5-1; 11 nucleotides align to TRBD2. CDR1 and CDR2 (germline): SGHRS, YFSETQ. Trimming cost V 3 bases and J 2 bases; bases outside gene matches: 1. This CDR3 comprises 15 residues. CDR3 DNA: TGCGCCAGCAGCTCGACTAGCGGGGCCTACAATGAGCAGTTCTTC. This encodes CASSSTSGAYNEQFF.

This rearrangement joins TRBV3-1 (or the pseudogene TRBV3-2) to TRBJ1-3; no firm D call. From germline, CDR1 is LGHDT and CDR2 YNNKEL (reference sequence). There are 13 residues in the CDR3. Trimming removed 0 bases from V and 5 bases from J, with 5 bases in between. The CDR3 region is CASSQDSRNTIYF. In nucleotides, the CDR3 is TGTGCCAGCAGCCAAGACAGTAGAAACACCATATATTTT.

The V gene is TRBV7-6, the J gene TRBJ2-6; D remains unclear. The CDR3 extends over 14 amino acids. V dropped 8 bases and J dropped 1 base, with 9 bases sitting between them. Germline CDR1 reads SGHVS; CDR2 reads FNYEAQ. CDR3 coding DNA: TGTGCCAGCTCCCGGAGATCTGGGGCCAACGTCCTGACTTTC. Protein: CASSRRSGANVLTF.

The gene calls are TRBV13 and TRBJ2-4, with D possibly matching TRBD2 (5 bases). This CDR3 region has 14 residues. Between the trimmed V and J ends, which lost 5 bases and 0 bases, there was a span of 8 bases. Germline V CDR1 and CDR2: PRHDT, FYEKMQ (reference sequence). Here the CDR3 DNA reads TGTGCCAGCAGCCCCCGGGGAGCCAAAAACATTCAGTACTTC. Translated: CASSPRGAKNIQYF. Filled out from reference TRBV13 and TRBJ2-4, the complete variable domain reads AAGVIQSPRHLIKEKRETATLKCYPIPRHDTVYWYQQGPGQDPQFLISFYEKMQSDKGSIPDRFSAQQFSDYHSELNMSSLELGDSALYFCASSPRGAKNIQYFGAGTRLSVL.

A single count supports this clone. This rearrangement joins TRBV4-3 to TRBJ2-1; a possible D gene is TRBD2 (6 bases). Trimming took 0 bases from V and 6 from J, leaving 9 bases between them. The V gene's germline CDR1 is LGHNA and CDR2 YSLEER. The CDR3 totals 14 residues. The CDR3 reads CASSQDGGFNEQFF. The CDR3 nucleotides are TGCGCCAGCAGCCAAGATGGAGGGTTCAATGAGCAGTTCTTC.

In DNA form, the CDR3 reads TGTGCCAGCAGTTTCAACGGGAACACCGGGGAGCTGTTTTTT. Translating gives CASSFNGNTGELFF. The rearrangement links TRBV27 to TRBJ2-2; no definite D call. Germline values: CDR1 MNHEY, CDR2 SMNVEV (reference sequence). The CDR3 has 14 residues. With 3 bases removed from V and 1 base from J, the gap between germline ends came to 6 bases.

The rearrangement uses TRBV7-9 and TRBJ1-2; D might be TRBD1 (6 bases). CDR3 length: 12 amino acids. V dropped 6 bases and J dropped 8 bases, with 13 bases sitting between them. The V gene's germline CDR1 is SEHNR and CDR2 FQNEAQ (reference sequence). For the CDR3, the DNA is TGTGCCAGCAGACTCGAAGGGGGGGGCTACACCTTC. As protein: CASRLEGGGYTF.

The V and J genes are TRBV7-6 and TRBJ2-5, with D unclear. The CDR3 is 16 amino acids. Germline V gene sequence: CDR1 SGHVS, CDR2 FNYEAQ. V was pared by 1 base and J by 5 bases, with 17 bases between. The CDR3 nucleotides read TGTGCCAGCAGCTTAGGTGGCCCGGCCCAGGAGGAGACCCAGTACTTC. Its protein product is CASSLGGPAQEETQYF.